This T cell receptor beta chain is from a study of blood T cell repertoires in COVID-19. The CDR3 extends over 15 amino acids. V was clipped by 3 bases and J by 4 bases, with 12 bases between them. The germline V gene encodes CDR1 LNHDA and CDR2 SQIVND (reference sequence). The repertoire was sequenced with immunoSEQ multiplex PCR; TCRdb's copy has only in-frame clones and lacks some. The sample consists of some 180,000 clones, roughly 77% of them appearing once. The chain is built from TRBV19 and TRBJ2-2; D may be TRBD2 (7 bases). What was sequenced was peripheral blood. The TCR sequence derives from a woman aged 35 to 49 with COVID-19, enrolled during active disease. The DNA for the CDR3 is TGTGCCAGTAGTATCGGGAGGACAGTCACCGGGGAGCTGTTTTTT. It yields the protein CASSIGRTVTGELFF.